The 27 T cell receptor beta chains in this list originate from one sample, sequenced in a study of T-cell reconstitution after alpha-beta-depleted transplantation in children (TCRdb year 2016). This sample's treatment or condition label indicates: allogeneic hematopoietic cell transplantation with graft depleted of TCRalphabeta T cells and CD19 B cells. The library relied on PCR. TCRdb names Illumina HiSeq 2500 as the instrument used. TCR library preparation used molecular barcoding, with unique molecular identifiers applied to normalize quantification of the TCRbeta repertoire. TCRdb reran the public reads through fastp at Q25 and MiXCR, keeping productive beta chains. When rows share a CDR3 protein, they turn into one entry using the most common DNA and genes. The sample has around 580,000 distinct CDR3 sequences on record, about 23% of them singletons. The ten largest clones represent roughly 14% of the sample.

Here the sequenced sample was PBMCs, mostly from graft donor cells, taken 360 days after TCRalphabeta/CD19-depleted stem cell transplant. The receptors here all came from a boy younger than two who had a stem cell transplant for acute myeloid leukemia, so the T cells may come from the graft donor.

This clonotype came up many times. This chain joins TRBV20-1 and TRBJ2-7; 9 positions match TRBD1. There are 15 residues in the CDR3. Germline loops: CDR1 DFQATT, CDR2 SNEGSKA (reference sequence). The V gene end was trimmed by 4 bases and the J gene end by 0 bases; junction bases not matched to a gene: 7. The CDR3 DNA reads as TGCAGTGCTATCATCCCGGGACAGGGCTCCTACGAGCAGTACGTC. Amino acids: CSAIIPGQGSYEQYV.

This clonotype has at least ten counts. The chain combines TRBV5-5 with TRBJ2-1; D gene unclear. This CDR3 is built from 14 residues. V was cut by 4 bases and J by 7 bases, with 15 bases left in between. Germline assignment: CDR1 SGHKS and CDR2 YYEKEE (reference sequence). The CDR3 nucleotides read TGTGCCAGCAGCCAGGAAGGTCATCAGAATGAGCAGTTCTTC. Translated, it gives CASSQEGHQNEQFF.

The genes are TRBV21-1 and TRBJ2-7; the DNA was not compared with TRBD1, the D call given in the table. TRBV21-1 is classified as a pseudogene. This CDR3 is built from 18 residues. The CDR3 loop reads CASSKVRPGPRGSYEQYV. The CDR3 nucleotides read TGTGCCAGCAGCAAAGTCCGGCCCGGGCCGAGGGGTTCCTACGAGCAGTACGTC.

The CDR3 DNA sequence: TGTGCCAGCAGCTTGGTCTTTTTCCAAGAGACCCAGTACTTC. It codes for CASSLVFFQETQYF. The V and J genes are TRBV5-5 and TRBJ2-5, with unresolved D. This CDR3 is built from 14 residues. The V end was cut by 0 bases, the J end by 1 base, with 7 bases between. Germline lookup yields CDR1 SGHKS and CDR2 YYEKEE (reference sequence).

In this sample, this clonotype turned up many times. The CDR3 is CSAGQGAADTQYF. The CDR3 nucleotides are TGCAGTGCTGGACAGGGGGCGGCAGATACGCAGTATTTT. This rearrangement joins TRBV20-1 to TRBJ2-3, with 11 nucleotides matching TRBD1. CDR1 is DFQATT, CDR2 SNEGSKA, per germline (reference sequence). The CDR3 is 13 residues long. J lost 4 bases, V lost 5 bases, and 2 bases had no gene match.

In this sample, this clonotype turned up many times. This chain uses TRBV29-1 with TRBJ2-3; D unclear. The germline V and J ends were trimmed by 1 base and 2 bases, with 7 bases remaining between them. Germline values: CDR1 SQVTM, CDR2 ANQGSEA. The CDR3 loop spans 13 amino acids. The DNA of the CDR3 is TGCAGCGTTGAAGGCGTACCCACAGATACGCAGTATTTT. It codes for CSVEGVPTDTQYF.

This chain uses TRBV12-3 or TRBV12-4 with TRBJ1-5; D unresolved. V was pared by 7 bases and J by 4 bases, with 11 bases between. The CDR3 loop spans 13 amino acids. CDR3: CASTPGGNQPQHF. The CDR3, as DNA: TGTGCCAGCACCCCCGGTGGGAATCAGCCCCAGCATTTT.

This clonotype was counted only a few times. This sequence joins TRBV20-1 and TRBJ2-4, with 9 positions matching TRBD2. CDR1 and CDR2 (germline): DFQATT, SNEGSKA (reference sequence). With 6 bases clipped from V and 4 bases from J, the junction kept 10 bases outside the gene matches. This CDR3 is built from 15 residues. This chain's CDR3 is CSASLSGGKKNIQYF. CDR3 DNA sequence: TGCAGTGCCAGTTTGAGCGGGGGGAAGAAAAACATTCAGTACTTC.

This clonotype was found a few times. The gene calls are TRBV5-1 and TRBJ1-2; D possibly corresponds to TRBD1 (5 bases). Germline V CDR1 and CDR2: SGHRS, YFSETQ. This CDR3 spans 14 amino acids. Trimming removed 1 base at V and 1 base at J, with 8 bases between. In DNA form, the CDR3 reads TGCGCCAGCAGCTTGTCAGGGATTAACTATGGCTACACCTTC. It yields the protein CASSLSGINYGYTF.

The V call is TRBV20-1, the J call TRBJ2-3; D perhaps matches TRBD2 (6 bases). V shed 5 bases and J shed 0 bases, with 15 bases lying between them. Looked up from germline, CDR1 is DFQATT and CDR2 is SNEGSKA (reference sequence). The CDR3 has 15 residues. CDR3 bases: TGCAGTGCTCCCCGGGGGACTCCCAGCACAGATACGCAGTATTTT. Encoded protein: CSAPRGTPSTDTQYF.

Ten or more counts support this clonotype. This chain links TRBV3-1 with TRBJ1-2; D is perhaps TRBD1 (5 bases). Germline loops: CDR1 LGHDT, CDR2 YNNKEL (reference sequence). The V and J ends lost 0 bases and 4 bases respectively, with 12 bases between them. CDR3 size: 15 residues. The CDR3 sequence: CASSQETRGTYGYTF. In DNA form, the CDR3 reads TGTGCCAGCAGCCAAGAGACGAGGGGCACCTATGGCTACACCTTC.

V is TRBV6-2 or TRBV6-3 and J is TRBJ2-1, with D possibly matching TRBD2 (5 bases). Germline CDR1 reads MNHEY; CDR2 reads SVGEGT. This CDR3 contains 13 residues. V lost 6 bases and J 6 bases, leaving 12 bases between the germline ends. This chain's CDR3 is CASSSLRGNEQFF. The CDR3 region has the DNA TGTGCCAGCAGCTCACTTCGGGGCAATGAGCAGTTCTTC.

This clonotype was counted at least ten times. This chain joins TRBV29-1 and TRBJ2-7; 8 bases are shared with TRBD2. The trim removed 7 bases at V and 6 bases at J, leaving 5 bases unmatched. The CDR3 sequence is 11 residues long. The germline gives CDR1 SQVTM, CDR2 ANQGSEA. Here the CDR3 reads CSAGAGAEQYF. As DNA, the CDR3 is TGCAGCGCGGGAGCGGGGGCCGAGCAGTACTTC.

This clonotype was recorded at least ten times. One end of the junction fails to match germline, which may point to a read error. DNA of the CDR3: TGTGCCAGCAGTCAGGGAGGGAGCTACAATGAGCAGTTCTTC. It is translated as CASSQGGSYNEQFF. The rearrangement uses TRBV4-3 and TRBJ2-1; 7 bases line up with TRBD2. CDR3 length: 14 amino acids. Germline V lookup: CDR1 LGHNA, CDR2 YSLEER.

The chain recombines TRBV20-1 with TRBJ1-3; no clear D gene. Per the germline V gene, CDR1 is DFQATT and CDR2 is SNEGSKA (reference sequence). The CDR3 sequence is 13 residues long. Trimming left V 0 bases short and J 3 bases short, with 6 bases between. CDR3 in amino acids: CSARDPLGNTIYF. The CDR3 region has the DNA TGCAGTGCTAGAGATCCTCTTGGAAACACCATATATTTT.

A few counts support this clonotype. This chain uses TRBV29-1 with TRBJ2-5; D remains ambiguous. Trimming stripped 3 bases from V and 5 bases from J, with 13 bases between. Germline-derived CDR1 and CDR2 are SQVTM and ANQGSEA. The length of the CDR3 is 13 residues. The CDR3 sequence is CSVEASLAETQYF. CDR3 DNA sequence: TGCAGCGTTGAGGCTTCACTGGCGGAGACCCAGTACTTC. The whole variable domain, filled in from reference TRBV29-1 and TRBJ2-5, reads SAVISQKPSRDICQRGTSLTIQCQVDSQVTMMFWYRQQPGQSLTLIATANQGSEATYESGFVIDKFPISRPNLTFSTLTVSNMSPEDSSIYLCSVEASLAETQYFGPGTRLLVL.

The CDR3 region has the DNA TGTGCCAGCAGCTTAGTAACGGGGGACAATGAGCAGTTCTTC. As protein: CASSLVTGDNEQFF. The gene calls are TRBV7-9 and TRBJ2-1; D may be TRBD2 (6 bases). Germline V gene data show CDR1 as SEHNR and CDR2 as FQNEAQ (reference sequence). The V end was cut by 1 base, the J end by 5 bases, with 9 bases between. The CDR3 consists of 14 residues. The full variable domain, completed using reference TRBV7-9 and TRBJ2-1, is DTGVSQNPRHKITKRGQNVTFRCDPISEHNRLYWYRQTLGQGPEFLTYFQNEAQLEKSRLLSDRFSAERPKGSFSTLEIQRTEQGDSAMYLCASSLVTGDNEQFFGPGTRLTVL.

At least ten counts were recorded for this clonotype. V and J are TRBV28 and TRBJ2-1, with a tentative D call TRBD1 (6 bases). CDR1 is MDHEN and CDR2 is SYDVKM in the germline V gene. This CDR3 comprises 17 residues. V dropped 7 bases and J dropped 6 bases, with 25 bases sitting between them. DNA of the CDR3: TGTGCCAGCACTTCCAGGACAGCCCAAGACCCTCGCAATGAGCAGTTCTTC. Translating it yields CASTSRTAQDPRNEQFF.

This chain links TRBV20-1 with TRBJ2-4, with D perhaps given as TRBD1 or TRBD2 (6 bases each). CDR1 is DFQATT and CDR2 is SNEGSKA in the germline V gene (reference sequence). This CDR3 spans 15 amino acids. Deletions cut 6 bases from V and 2 bases from J, with 17 bases between. In nucleotides, the CDR3 is TGCAGTGCAGAGGGGGGAGTTCGAACCAAAAACATTCAGTACTTC. The encoded protein is CSAEGGVRTKNIQYF.

This clonotype has ten or more counts. The chain carries TRBV7-9 and TRBJ1-6; maybe TRBD1 (5 bases). The length of the CDR3 is 18 residues. The V gene lost 1 base and the J gene lost 1 base, with 14 bases spanning the gap. The germline V gene has CDR1 SEHNR and CDR2 FQNEAQ (reference sequence). The CDR3 nucleotides are TGTGCCAGCAGCTTAGGAGGCCGGGGGGTGTCCTATAATTCACCCCTCCACTTT. The encoded protein is CASSLGGRGVSYNSPLHF.

The table lists this clonotype with many counts. The V and J genes are TRBV29-1 and TRBJ2-4; D not certain. The V end lost 4 bases, the J end lost 2 bases, and 9 bases lay between the germline ends. This CDR3 contains 13 residues. Germline V lookup: CDR1 SQVTM, CDR2 ANQGSEA. CDR3 protein: CSVAMRTKNIQYF. CDR3 nucleotides: TGCAGCGTTGCGATGAGGACCAAAAACATTCAGTACTTC. Drawing the rest from reference TRBV29-1 and TRBJ2-4, the complete variable domain is SAVISQKPSRDICQRGTSLTIQCQVDSQVTMMFWYRQQPGQSLTLIATANQGSEATYESGFVIDKFPISRPNLTFSTLTVSNMSPEDSSIYLCSVAMRTKNIQYFGAGTRLSVL.

This clonotype has more than one count but fewer than ten. The V call is TRBV5-1, the J call TRBJ2-3; 7 bases are a match to TRBD2. CDR1 is SGHRS and CDR2 is YFSETQ in the germline V gene. V shed 7 bases, J shed 6 bases, and the junction held 8 bases outside the gene matches. The CDR3 covers 13 residues. CDR3 bases: TGCGCCAGCGGGGGGGGTCCGAGTGATACGCAGTATTTT. Amino acid sequence: CASGGGPSDTQYF.

This clonotype occurred a few times. V and J are TRBV11-1 and TRBJ2-2; 10 nucleotides match TRBD1. The junction had 10 bases not matched to a gene; V was cut back by 6 bases and J by 0 bases. CDR3 length equals 18 residues. CDR1 and CDR2 (germline): SGHAT, FQDESV (reference sequence). CDR3 region: CASRPWDRGAANTGELFF. DNA for the CDR3: TGTGCCAGCAGGCCTTGGGACAGGGGAGCCGCGAACACCGGGGAGCTGTTTTTT. Supplemented by reference TRBV11-1 and TRBJ2-2, the full variable domain reads EAEVAQSPRYKITEKSQAVAFWCDPISGHATLYWYRQILGQGPELLVQFQDESVVDDSQLPKDRFSAERLKGVDSTLKIQPAELGDSAMYLCASRPWDRGAANTGELFFGEGSRLTVL.

The J gene is TRBJ2-1, the V gene TRBV4-2, with TRBD2 matching 8 bases. The germline V gene has CDR1 LGHNA and CDR2 YNFKEQ. The CDR3 consists of 14 residues. The V segment lost 2 bases and the J segment 8 bases; nucleotides outside the gene matches: 5. The CDR3 DNA reads TGTGCCAGCAGCCAAATAGCGGGGAGAGATGAGCAGTTCTTC. This codes for CASSQIAGRDEQFF.

The J gene is TRBJ1-2, the V gene TRBV9; TRBD1 matches at 9 bases. The ends lost 4 bases at V and 3 bases at J; junction bases unmatched: 4. The CDR3 sequence is 14 residues long. Per the germline V gene, CDR1 is SGDLS and CDR2 is YYNGEE. The CDR3 DNA follows: TGTGCCAGCAGCCCGGGACAGGGCCACTATGGCTACACCTTC. Protein product: CASSPGQGHYGYTF.

This sequence joins TRBV6-5 and TRBJ1-6; D not resolved. This CDR3 spans 16 amino acids. The germline V and J ends were trimmed by 4 bases and 5 bases, with 15 bases remaining between them. Germline lookup yields CDR1 MNHEY and CDR2 SVGAGI. CDR3 DNA sequence: TGTGCCAGCAGTTCTCGGGGAGCGGGTGATAATTCACCCCTCCACTTT. It translates to CASSSRGAGDNSPLHF.

This clonotype was detected only a few times. This chain uses TRBV6-1 with TRBJ2-7; possible D gene TRBD1, 6 bases. The CDR3 covers 16 residues. V was trimmed by 5 bases and J by 1 base, leaving 18 bases between them. Germline V lookup: CDR1 MNHNS, CDR2 SASEGT. Here the CDR3 reads CASSQRWGTGSYEQYV. CDR3 coding DNA: TGTGCCAGCAGTCAACGGTGGGGAACAGGGTCCTACGAGCAGTACGTC.